These 16 T cell receptor beta chains were sequenced from one sample in a study of T cells after posttransplantation cyclophosphamide. A marrow graft followed busulfan-fludarabine conditioning, with cyclophosphamide on days +3 and +4. Only in-frame clones appear in the TCRdb table, and some are missing; sequencing was by immunoSEQ multiplex PCR. The record shows over 6,500 clones for this sample, with no singletons present. The specimen comprised PBMCs, sampled after an allogeneic stem cell transplant with post-transplant cyclophosphamide. The origin of the receptors is a young adult male patient who received an allogeneic stem cell transplant from an unrelated donor, was CMV-positive, and had acute and chronic GVHD. Some T cells may be supplied by the graft donor.

The rearrangement joins TRBV7-9 to TRBJ1-1; 9 bases match TRBD1. The V gene end was trimmed by 5 bases and the J gene end by 4 bases; junction bases not matched to a gene: 8. Germline values: CDR1 SEHNR, CDR2 FQNEAQ (reference sequence). The CDR3 covers 15 residues. The CDR3 protein is CASSGGDRAGTEAFF. Written as DNA, the CDR3 is TGTGCCAGCAGCGGAGGGGACAGGGCGGGCACTGAAGCTTTCTTT.

The table lists this clone with many counts. The chain joins TRBV19 to TRBJ1-5, with D perhaps matching TRBD1 (6 bases). Germline CDR1 is LNHDA and CDR2 is SQIVND (reference sequence). This CDR3 is 16 amino acids long. The ends were cut back, 0 bases at V and 1 base at J, with 10 bases in the middle. CDR3 loop: CASSIDGRGSNQPQHF. The CDR3 DNA reads TGTGCCAGTAGTATAGATGGGAGGGGGAGCAATCAGCCCCAGCATTTT.

At least ten counts were recorded for this clone. This chain links TRBV6-1 with TRBJ1-5; possible D gene TRBD1, 6 bases. Germline CDR1 and CDR2: MNHNS and SASEGT. The CDR3 has 16 amino acids. V was cut by 2 bases and J by 1 base, with 12 bases left in between. CDR3 sequence: CASSERRTVSNQPQHF. DNA of the CDR3: TGTGCCAGCAGTGAAAGGAGGACAGTCAGCAATCAGCCCCAGCATTTT.

This clone is medium-sized in the sample. The chain carries TRBV6-1 and TRBJ1-1, with unresolved D. The CDR3 is 15 amino acids. Per the germline V gene, CDR1 is MNHNS and CDR2 is SASEGT. Trimming shortened V by 5 bases and J by 1 base, and 14 bases separated the two germline ends. For the CDR3, the DNA is TGTGCCAGCAGTACCGACCAGGCTTGGAACACTGAAGCTTTCTTT. It codes for CASSTDQAWNTEAFF.

This clone has just a few counts. Given a much more abundant clone one base away, this may be a read error. This chain uses TRBV9 with TRBJ2-1, with D maybe TRBD2 (5 bases). CDR3 size: 16 residues. The V gene's germline CDR1 is SGDLS and CDR2 YYNGEE. For the CDR3, the DNA is TGTGCCAGCAGCGGCCTCGTGTGGGCCGACTACAATGGGCAGTTCTTC. It translates to CASSGLVWADYNGQFF.

The table lists this clone with many counts. This rearrangement joins TRBV27 to TRBJ1-2; D might be TRBD1 (5 bases). Germline V lookup: CDR1 MNHEY, CDR2 SMNVEV (reference sequence). Trimming stripped 4 bases from V and 6 bases from J, with 15 bases between. This CDR3 comprises 14 residues. The CDR3 nucleotides read TGTGCCAGCAGTTGGAGGGGCGGTCGGGATGGCTACACCTTC. Its translation is CASSWRGGRDGYTF.

The gene calls are TRBV20-1 and TRBJ2-5; unclear D gene. With 1 base removed from V and 4 bases from J, the gap between germline ends came to 4 bases. The CDR3 spans 11 residues. Germline lookup yields CDR1 DFQATT and CDR2 SNEGSKA (reference sequence). The CDR3 loop is CSARVVETQYF. Here the CDR3 DNA reads TGCAGTGCTAGAGTAGTAGAGACCCAGTACTTC.

Many counts were recorded for this clone. The chain couples TRBV7-2 to TRBJ1-5; D may be TRBD1 (5 bases). Germline V gene lookup returns CDR1 SGHTA and CDR2 FQGNSA. The length of the CDR3 is 15 residues. The V gene lost 0 bases and the J gene lost 7 bases, with 13 bases spanning the gap. The CDR3: CASSLAGRVGQPQHF. The CDR3 DNA is TGTGCCAGCAGCTTAGCGGGCAGGGTTGGACAGCCCCAGCATTTT.

This clone was recorded many times. The chain links TRBV25-1 to TRBJ1-5; weak D call: TRBD1 (6 bases). The CDR3 contains 13 residues. Germline values: CDR1 MGHDK, CDR2 SYGVNS. Trimming stripped 4 bases from V and 9 bases from J, with 13 bases between. In nucleotides, the CDR3 is TGTGCCAGCAGTGTAGGGGGAGTAGTGCCCCAGCATTTT. Its translation is CASSVGGVVPQHF.

In its sample, this clone is medium-sized. V gene TRBV10-1 combines with J gene TRBJ1-1; 7 nucleotides line up with TRBD1. The CDR3 has 14 amino acids. Germline V gene lookup returns CDR1 WNHNN and CDR2 SYGVQD (reference sequence). Trimming cost V 0 bases and J 6 bases; bases outside gene matches: 4. CDR3 bases: TGCGCCAGCAGTGAGTCACAGGGGATGGCTGAAGCTTTCTTT. This gives the protein CASSESQGMAEAFF.

This clone is labeled as medium-sized. The chain uses TRBV27 and TRBJ1-1, with D possibly matching TRBD1 (5 bases). The CDR3 covers 12 residues. Trimming pared 6 bases from V and 2 bases from J, leaving 7 bases between. Germline CDR1 and CDR2: MNHEY and SMNVEV (reference sequence). CDR3 DNA sequence: TGTGCCAGCAGCGACAGCAACACTGAAGCTTTCTTT. This codes for CASSDSNTEAFF.

Sample share makes this clone medium-sized. This rearrangement joins TRBV6-5 to TRBJ2-7; 12 bases agree with TRBD2. This CDR3 has 15 amino acids. The V segment lost 6 bases and the J segment 2 bases; nucleotides outside the gene matches: 5. Germline lookup yields CDR1 MNHEY and CDR2 SVGAGI. CDR3 residues: CASRHTSGGTYEQYF. The CDR3 DNA follows: TGTGCCAGCAGACATACTAGCGGGGGGACCTACGAGCAGTACTTC.

This clone was counted ten times or more. The chain recombines TRBV15 with TRBJ2-5; D is undetermined. With 3 bases removed from V and 5 bases from J, the gap between germline ends came to 7 bases. CDR1 and CDR2 (germline): LNHNV, YYDKDF (reference sequence). The CDR3 is 12 amino acids. The CDR3 loop reads CATSSRKETQYF. The CDR3 coding sequence is TGTGCCACCAGCAGCAGAAAGGAGACCCAGTACTTC.

The table lists this clone with a few counts. This chain connects TRBV14 to TRBJ2-1; 8 nucleotides align to TRBD2. With 4 bases clipped from V and 4 bases from J, the junction kept 6 bases outside the gene matches. This CDR3 comprises 15 residues. Looked up from germline, CDR1 is SGHDN and CDR2 is FVKESK. Here the CDR3 reads CASSPRTSPYNEQFF. In nucleotides, the CDR3 is TGTGCCAGCAGCCCCCGGACTAGCCCATACAATGAGCAGTTCTTC.

This clone was picked up many times. This chain joins TRBV5-1 and TRBJ1-3, with D uncertain. Germline V CDR1 and CDR2: SGHRS, YFSETQ. The length of the CDR3 is 16 residues. Trimming shortened V by 0 bases and J by 0 bases, and 10 bases separated the two germline ends. CDR3 protein: CASSLVAESSGNTIYF. The CDR3 bases are TGCGCCAGCAGCTTGGTCGCGGAGAGCTCTGGAAACACCATATATTTT.

In this sample, this clone turned up many times. CDR3: CASRGLWTQYF. Written as DNA, the CDR3 is TGTGCCAGCAGGGGCCTCTGGACCCAGTACTTC. This chain joins TRBV21-1 and TRBJ2-5; TRBD1, the table's D call, lacks a check against the DNA. TRBV21-1 corresponds to a pseudogene. This CDR3 is built from 11 residues.